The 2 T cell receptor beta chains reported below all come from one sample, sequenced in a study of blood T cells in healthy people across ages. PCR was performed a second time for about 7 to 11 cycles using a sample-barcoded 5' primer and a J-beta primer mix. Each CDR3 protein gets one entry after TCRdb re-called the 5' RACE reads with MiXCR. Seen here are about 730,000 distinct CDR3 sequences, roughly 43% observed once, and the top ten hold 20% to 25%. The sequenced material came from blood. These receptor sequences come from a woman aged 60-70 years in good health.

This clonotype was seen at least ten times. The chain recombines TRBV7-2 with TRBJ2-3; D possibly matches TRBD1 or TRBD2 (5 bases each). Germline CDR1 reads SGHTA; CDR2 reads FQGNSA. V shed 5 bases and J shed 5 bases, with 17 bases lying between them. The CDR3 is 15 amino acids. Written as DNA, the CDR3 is TGTGCCAGCAGCACGAGGGACGGAGATATAGATACGCAGTATTTT. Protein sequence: CASSTRDGDIDTQYF.

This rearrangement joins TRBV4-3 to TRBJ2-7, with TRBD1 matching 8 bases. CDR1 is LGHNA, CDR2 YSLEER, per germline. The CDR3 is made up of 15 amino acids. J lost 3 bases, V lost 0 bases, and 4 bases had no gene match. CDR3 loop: CASSQDRGPGYEQYF. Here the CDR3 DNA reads TGCGCCAGCAGCCAAGACAGGGGGCCGGGCTACGAGCAGTACTTC.